These T cell receptor beta chains were read from a single sample in a study of T cells in tuberculosis. Profiling relied on immunoSEQ multiplex PCR, and the TCRdb table lists in-frame clones only, not all of them. The repertoire holds fewer than 55,000 clones, 90% to 95% seen once, with 1.1% to 1.5% in the top ten. The sample was PBMCs, taken at tuberculosis diagnosis. These receptors originate from an adult with tuberculosis. Both conserved end residues are part of each CDR3. Fields, in order: D gene, J gene, V gene, CDR3 DNA, CDR3 protein. A D gene is named only where the DNA matches it firmly.

>.|TRBJ2-6|TRBV5-1
TGCGCCAGCAGCTTAGGAACAGGATTACCCTCTGGGGCCAACGTCCTGACTTTC
CASSLGTGLPSGANVLTF
>TRBD1|TRBJ2-2|TRBV19
TGTGCCAGTAGACCGACTCGGGACAGGGACACCGGGGAGCTGTTTTTT
CASRPTRDRDTGELFF
>.|TRBJ1-3|TRBV7-2
TGTGCCAGCAGCTTAGAATGGGGGGGGTCATACTCTGGAAACACCATATATTTT
CASSLEWGGSYSGNTIYF
>.|TRBJ2-7|TRBV6-5
TGTGCCAGCAGTTACTCGGGCAGGGTGAGAAACGAGCAGTACTTC
CASSYSGRVRNEQYF
>TRBD1|TRBJ1-4|TRBV28
TGTGCCAGCAGTTCCCTAGGGACAGTCAATGAAAAACTGTTTTTT
CASSSLGTVNEKLFF
>.|TRBJ1-4|TRBV14
TGTGCCAGCAGCCAAGATTTACGCCTGGGGGGGGGAAAACTGTTTTTT
CASSQDLRLGGGKLFF
>TRBD1|TRBJ1-2|TRBV5-4
TGTGCCAGCAGCTTCGTCAACAGGGGGTTCTATGGCTACACCTTC
CASSFVNRGFYGYTF
>.|TRBJ1-1|TRBV4-3
TGCGCCAGCAGCCAAGATGAGACACTCATGAACACTGAAGCTTTCTTT
CASSQDETLMNTEAFF
>TRBD1|TRBJ2-7|TRBV11-1
TGTGCCAGCAGCTCCCGGGACAGCCGAAATCAGAGATACGAGCAGTACTTC
CASSSRDSRNQRYEQYF
>.|TRBJ1-5|TRBV28
TGTGCCAGCAGTTTAGAACTTAGCAATCAGCCCCAGCATTTT
CASSLELSNQPQHF
>TRBD2|TRBJ2-3|TRBV19
TGTGCCAGTAGTAAATCACTAGCGGGAGGGGATACGCAGTATTTT
CASSKSLAGGDTQYF
>TRBD2|TRBJ2-3|TRBV7-2
TGTGCCAGCAGCCCCCCAGCGGGAGGGAGCACAGATACGCAGTATTTT
CASSPPAGGSTDTQYF
>TRBD1|TRBJ1-2|TRBV6-5
TGTGCCAGCTCCCGCGGGACAGAATATGGCTACACCTTC
CASSRGTEYGYTF
>TRBD2|TRBJ2-2|TRBV2
TGTGCCAGACGAAAAAACATAGGGACTAGCGTTACGAACACCGGGGAGCTGTTTTTT
CARRKNIGTSVTNTGELFF
>.|TRBJ2-2|TRBV7-2
TGTGCCAGCAGCTTATTCCCCTGGGGGGAGAAGGCCGGGGAGCTGTTTTTT
CASSLFPWGEKAGELFF